The sequence of this T cell receptor (beta chain) was determined in a study of T cell changes during pregnancy in multiple sclerosis. Using immunoSEQ multiplex PCR, the repertoire was profiled, and TCRdb retains in-frame clones only, with some absent. The data show around 70,000 clones, with around 90% seen just once and about 0.31% held by the top ten. The TCR was taken from a female donor with multiple sclerosis, enrolled in a pregnancy study. The sequences come from CD4+ T cells from peripheral blood mononuclear cells, collected after pregnancy.

The CDR3 nucleotides read TGTGCCAGCAGCTCCTACGACAGACCGAACACTGAAGCTTTCTTT. Residues: CASSSYDRPNTEAFF. V gene TRBV7-9 combines with J gene TRBJ1-1, with D tentatively TRBD1 (5 bases). Trimming shortened V by 4 bases and J by 1 base, and 13 bases separated the two germline ends. Per the germline V gene, CDR1 is SEHNR and CDR2 is FQNEAQ (reference sequence). This CDR3 contains 15 residues.